The rows below give T cell receptor beta chains drawn from one sample of a study of blood T cell repertoires in COVID-19. Using immunoSEQ multiplex PCR, the repertoire was profiled, and TCRdb retains in-frame clones only, with some absent. The data contain about 29,000 clones, approximately 80% of them singletons. What was sequenced was peripheral blood. The source of these receptors is a woman in her seventies with acute or convalescent COVID-19. CDR3s include the opening cysteine and the closing phenylalanine or tryptophan. Fields, in order: D gene, clone size, V gene, J gene, CDR3 DNA, CDR3 protein. A D gene is named only where the DNA matches it firmly. Only some rows state a clone size, as once, few, many or a class for expanded clones.

>NA|NA|TRBV28|TRBJ2-5
TGTGCCAGCAGTTTCACCGGACTAGCAGGGGGGGAGACCCAGTACTTC
CASSFTGLAGGETQYF
>TRBD1|NA|TRBV2|TRBJ2-7
TGTGCCAGTGGACAGGAGACCGAGCAGTACTTC
CASGQETEQYF
>NA|NA|TRBV27|TRBJ2-2
TGTGCCAGCAGCGATAGTGCGAACACCGGGGAGCTGTTTTTT
CASSDSANTGELFF
>NA|NA|TRBV7-3|TRBJ2-3
TGTGCCAGCAGCTTAAACTCCCTAGCTGCAGATACGCAGTATTTT
CASSLNSLAADTQYF
>TRBD2|NA|TRBV28|TRBJ2-1
TGTGCCAGCAGTCCCCCCCCTCCGGGACTAGCGGACAATGAGCAGTTCTTC
CASSPPPPGLADNEQFF
>TRBD2|NA|TRBV5-6|TRBJ2-5
TGTGCCAGCAGCTTGGTGTCCAGCGGGAGTGGAGAGACCCAGTACTTC
CASSLVSSGSGETQYF
>TRBD2|NA|TRBV5-5|TRBJ2-7
TGTGCCAGCAGCTTGTGGACTAGCGGGGGCCTATACGAGCAGTACTTC
CASSLWTSGGLYEQYF
>NA|NA|TRBV24-1|TRBJ1-2
TGTGCCACCAGTGATACGAGTGTTCCCTATGGCTACACCTTC
CATSDTSVPYGYTF
>NA|NA|TRBV18|TRBJ2-7
TGTGCCAGCTCACCGATCGGACAAGACTACGAGCAGTACTTC
CASSPIGQDYEQYF
>NA|NA|TRBV28|TRBJ1-5
TGTGCCAGCAGGGGCCAACAGGGTCAGCCCCAGCATTTT
CASRGQQGQPQHF
>NA|NA|TRBV19|TRBJ2-7
TGTGCCAGTAGTATAGGTAGCGGCCTCCCCTACGAGCAGTACTTC
CASSIGSGLPYEQYF
>NA|NA|TRBV18|TRBJ2-5
TGTGCCAGCTCAAGAGGGACACAAGAGACCCAGTACTTC
CASSRGTQETQYF
>NA|NA|TRBV28|TRBJ1-5
TGTGCCAGCAGTTCCCTAATGTATAGCAATCAGCCCCAGCATTTT
CASSSLMYSNQPQHF
>TRBD1|NA|TRBV19|TRBJ2-3
TGTGCCAGTACCCCGGACAGGGGAAGATGGGATACGCAGTATTTT
CASTPDRGRWDTQYF
>NA|NA|TRBV9|TRBJ1-3
TGTGCCAGCAGCGTAGAACAGACTGGAAACACCATATATTTT
CASSVEQTGNTIYF
>NA|NA|TRBV19|TRBJ2-3
TGTGCCAGTACGGAGACAGATACGCAGTATTTT
CASTETDTQYF
>TRBD1|NA|TRBV29-1|TRBJ2-5
TGCAGCGTTGAGACAGGGTATTTGGAGACCCAGTACTTC
CSVETGYLETQYF
>NA|few|TRBV28|TRBJ2-3
TGTGCCAGCAGTTGGGTGGCAGACAGCCTCACAGATACGCAGTATTTT
CASSWVADSLTDTQYF
>TRBD1|NA|TRBV4-1|TRBJ1-5
TGCGCCAGCAGCCCGGGACAGGGGGCGGCAGTCCAGCCCCAGCATTTT
CASSPGQGAAVQPQHF
>TRBD1|once|TRBV5-4|TRBJ1-2
TGTGCCAGCACCCCAGGGGGCAGGCAAAACTATGGCTACACCTTC
CASTPGGRQNYGYTF
>NA|NA|TRBV5-1|TRBJ1-1
TGCGCCAGCACCGCAGGGGATTCGATCACTGAAGCTTTCTTT
CASTAGDSITEAFF
>TRBD2|NA|TRBV28|TRBJ2-1
TGTGCCAGCAGTTTATTAGCTAGCGGGAGTTACTCCTACAATGAGCAGTTCTTC
CASSLLASGSYSYNEQFF
>NA|NA|TRBV9|TRBJ2-7
TGTGCCAGCAGCGTAGCGTCAGGGACCTACGAGCAGTACTTC
CASSVASGTYEQYF
>NA|NA|TRBV4-3|TRBJ2-7
TGCGCCAGCAGCCACGCGCGCGCGGGGAACTCCTACGAGCAGTACTTC
CASSHARAGNSYEQYF